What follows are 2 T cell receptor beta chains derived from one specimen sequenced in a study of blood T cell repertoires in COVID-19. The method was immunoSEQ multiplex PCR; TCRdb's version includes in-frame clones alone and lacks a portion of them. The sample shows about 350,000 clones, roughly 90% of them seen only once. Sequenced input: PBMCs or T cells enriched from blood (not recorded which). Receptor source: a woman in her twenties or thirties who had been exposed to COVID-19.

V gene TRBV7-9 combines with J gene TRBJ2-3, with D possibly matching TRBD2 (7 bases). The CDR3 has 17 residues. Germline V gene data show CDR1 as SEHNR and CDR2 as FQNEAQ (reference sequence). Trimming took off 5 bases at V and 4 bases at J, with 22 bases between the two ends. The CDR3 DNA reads TGTGCCAGCAGCCCCGATCAGGGGAGGGCCATGGCAGATACGCAGTATTTT. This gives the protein CASSPDQGRAMADTQYF.

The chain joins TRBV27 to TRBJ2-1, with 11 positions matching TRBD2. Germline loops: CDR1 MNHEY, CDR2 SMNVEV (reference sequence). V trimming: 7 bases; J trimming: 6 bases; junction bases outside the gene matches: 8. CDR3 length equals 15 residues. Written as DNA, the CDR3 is TGTGCCAGCAACCAACTAGCGGGAGAGTTCAATGAGCAGTTCTTC. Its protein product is CASNQLAGEFNEQFF.